These 5 T cell receptor beta chains came from one sample sequenced in a study of T cells in Graves' hyperthyroidism and ophthalmopathy. The source material, RNA transcripts, was used to amplify TCR beta CDR3 regions. HTBI primers were used for first-round RT-PCR of the TCR CDR3. TCRdb analysed the multiplex PCR reads with MiXCR anew, one entry per CDR3 protein. The profile shows about 700,000 distinct CDR3 sequences, 14% of them singletons. Sequenced material: blood. These receptors all stem from a young woman with Graves' hyperthyroidism.

This clonotype was counted between two and nine times. The CDR3 region has the DNA TGTGCCATCAGAACTAGCGGGAGCTCTTACGAGCAGTACTTC. It yields the protein CAIRTSGSSYEQYF. The chain uses TRBV10-3 and TRBJ2-7; TRBD2 matches 11 bases. This CDR3 has 14 amino acids. Looked up from germline, CDR1 is ENHRY and CDR2 is SYGVKD. V shed 6 bases, J shed 4 bases, and the junction held 5 bases outside the gene matches.

This clonotype was seen repeatedly, ten times or more. This chain connects TRBV6-2 or TRBV6-3 to TRBJ2-1; D may be TRBD2 (6 bases). The V and J ends lost 3 bases and 2 bases respectively, with 14 bases between them. CDR3 length: 16 residues. Per the germline V gene, CDR1 is MNHEY and CDR2 is SVGEGT. CDR3: CASSYRAGPPYNEQFF. The CDR3 DNA is TGTGCCAGCAGTTATCGAGCGGGTCCTCCCTACAATGAGCAGTTCTTC.

This clonotype came up a few times. The V gene is TRBV9, the J gene TRBJ2-6; no definite D call. The CDR3 covers 15 residues. The V end was cut by 0 bases, the J end by 0 bases, with 4 bases between. From germline, CDR1 is SGDLS and CDR2 YYNGEE. The CDR3 DNA reads as TGTGCCAGCAGCGTAGCGGGCTCTGGGGCCAACGTCCTGACTTTC. Translation gives CASSVAGSGANVLTF.

Notes on this clonotype: A much larger clone differs by one base, so this may be a read error. The chain employs TRBV2 and TRBJ2-7; TRBD2 matches 11 bases. V was clipped by 8 bases and J by 0 bases; unmatched bases: 6. The germline V gene has CDR1 SNHLY and CDR2 FYNNEI. CDR3 length: 15 residues. CDR3 sequence: CASCPGLAASYEQYF. The CDR3 nucleotides read TGTGCCAGCTGCCCGGGACTAGCGGCCTCCTACGAGCAGTACTTC.

The V call is TRBV7-9, the J call TRBJ2-1, with D perhaps matching TRBD1 (6 bases). In germline, CDR1 is SEHNR, CDR2 FQNEAQ (reference sequence). Trimming shortened V by 5 bases and J by 7 bases, and 15 bases separated the two germline ends. The CDR3 length is 14 residues. CDR3 nucleotide sequence: TGTGCCAGCAGCCTCACAGTGGGGGCAAATGAGCAGTTCTTC. Translating it yields CASSLTVGANEQFF.